This T cell receptor (beta chain) was found in a study of shared clonotypes between healthy human individuals. Naive CD8 cells were CD45RO-negative, positively selected for CCR7, excluding terminally differentiated effector memory CD45RA+ cells. This CDR3 is built from 15 residues. Per the germline V gene, CDR1 is SGHVS and CDR2 is FQNEAQ. Deletions cut 2 bases from V and 4 bases from J, with 12 bases between. This table comes from immunoSEQ multiplex PCR, and its TCRdb copy is limited to in-frame clones, with some not included. The sample lists about 800,000 clones, approximately 96% seen once, with 0.2% to 0.25% in the top ten.

The chain uses TRBV7-8 and TRBJ2-1; D gene uncertain. This sequence was found in a man in his thirties or forties in good health. The source material was naive CD8+ T cells sorted from blood. In DNA, the CDR3 is TGTGCCAGCAGCTTAAACAGTGCCATTTACAATGAGCAGTTCTTC. Its protein is CASSLNSAIYNEQFF.